The 2 T cell receptor beta chains presented below share a single source sample, sequenced in a study of CD8+CD57+ T cells in acquired aplastic anemia. All patients picked for sequencing had shown, by flow cytometry, an expansion of CD8+CD57+ cells. TCR beta VDJ and CDR3 were profiled, and genomic DNA was the template. MiXCR, applied by TCRdb to the reads, yields one record per CDR3 protein. This repertoire shows roughly 200,000 distinct CDR3 sequences, around 63% found once; its top ten account for approximately 42%. Sequenced input: sorted CD4+, CD8+, or CD8+CD57+ T cells (not recorded which) from PBMCs. The receptors derive from a human donor with aplastic anemia.

This clonotype showed up many times. V gene TRBV19 combines with J gene TRBJ1-3; 8 nucleotides match TRBD1. CDR1 LNHDA and CDR2 SQIVND come from the germline V gene (reference sequence). V was pared by 4 bases and J by 3 bases, with 5 bases of the junction left unmatched. This CDR3 is 15 amino acids long. This CDR3 is CASSTDRGVGNTIYF. The CDR3 DNA reads TGTGCCAGTAGTACCGACAGGGGTGTTGGAAACACCATATATTTT.

This chain links TRBV15 with TRBJ1-2; D remains ambiguous. Germline V gene lookup returns CDR1 LNHNV and CDR2 YYDKDF (reference sequence). V was shortened by 4 bases and J by 1 base, with 13 bases between the two germline ends. This CDR3 has 15 residues. CDR3 DNA sequence: TGTGCCACCAGCATACAGAAGGACGGTAACTATGGCTACACCTTC. Translation gives CATSIQKDGNYGYTF.